This section outlines one T cell receptor beta chain sequence together with its context. What it binds is not known. The same CDR3 can be traced to other DNA sequences in this sample. This table comes from immunoSEQ multiplex PCR, and its TCRdb copy is limited to in-frame clones, with some not included. This sample has around 990,000 clones; approximately 80% occur once, and the top ten carry over 0.8%. This sample was included in a study of shared clonotypes between healthy human individuals. As for the study in general: In total, the donors were two women and a few men aged 18 to 49. Whole-study findings and limits: Despite large depth, rarefaction showed incomplete sorted-subset sequencing. In a handful of donors, approximately 5% of naive CD4 clonotypes appeared in common.

Trimming took off 6 bases at V and 4 bases at J, with 12 bases between the two ends. This CDR3 has 13 residues. In germline, CDR1 is SNHLY, CDR2 FYNNEI. The V and J genes are TRBV2 and TRBJ2-5, with TRBD2 as a possible D gene (5 bases). Sequenced input: memory CD4+ T cells from PBMCs. As for subset: CD45RA-negative fraction. The clonotype originates from a man aged 18-30 years in good health. Some clones in this sample may be carry-over from other donors' samples. The CDR3 reads CASSGLEGETQYF. CDR3 nucleotide sequence: TGTGCCAGCAGCGGGCTAGAGGGAGAGACCCAGTACTTC. The complete variable domain, with remaining parts taken from reference TRBV2 and TRBJ2-5, reads EPEVTQTPSHQVTQMGQEVILRCVPISNHLYFYWYRQILGQKVEFLVSFYNNEISEKSEIFDDQFSVERPDGSNFTLKIRSTKLEDSAMYFCASSGLEGETQYFGPGTRLLVL.